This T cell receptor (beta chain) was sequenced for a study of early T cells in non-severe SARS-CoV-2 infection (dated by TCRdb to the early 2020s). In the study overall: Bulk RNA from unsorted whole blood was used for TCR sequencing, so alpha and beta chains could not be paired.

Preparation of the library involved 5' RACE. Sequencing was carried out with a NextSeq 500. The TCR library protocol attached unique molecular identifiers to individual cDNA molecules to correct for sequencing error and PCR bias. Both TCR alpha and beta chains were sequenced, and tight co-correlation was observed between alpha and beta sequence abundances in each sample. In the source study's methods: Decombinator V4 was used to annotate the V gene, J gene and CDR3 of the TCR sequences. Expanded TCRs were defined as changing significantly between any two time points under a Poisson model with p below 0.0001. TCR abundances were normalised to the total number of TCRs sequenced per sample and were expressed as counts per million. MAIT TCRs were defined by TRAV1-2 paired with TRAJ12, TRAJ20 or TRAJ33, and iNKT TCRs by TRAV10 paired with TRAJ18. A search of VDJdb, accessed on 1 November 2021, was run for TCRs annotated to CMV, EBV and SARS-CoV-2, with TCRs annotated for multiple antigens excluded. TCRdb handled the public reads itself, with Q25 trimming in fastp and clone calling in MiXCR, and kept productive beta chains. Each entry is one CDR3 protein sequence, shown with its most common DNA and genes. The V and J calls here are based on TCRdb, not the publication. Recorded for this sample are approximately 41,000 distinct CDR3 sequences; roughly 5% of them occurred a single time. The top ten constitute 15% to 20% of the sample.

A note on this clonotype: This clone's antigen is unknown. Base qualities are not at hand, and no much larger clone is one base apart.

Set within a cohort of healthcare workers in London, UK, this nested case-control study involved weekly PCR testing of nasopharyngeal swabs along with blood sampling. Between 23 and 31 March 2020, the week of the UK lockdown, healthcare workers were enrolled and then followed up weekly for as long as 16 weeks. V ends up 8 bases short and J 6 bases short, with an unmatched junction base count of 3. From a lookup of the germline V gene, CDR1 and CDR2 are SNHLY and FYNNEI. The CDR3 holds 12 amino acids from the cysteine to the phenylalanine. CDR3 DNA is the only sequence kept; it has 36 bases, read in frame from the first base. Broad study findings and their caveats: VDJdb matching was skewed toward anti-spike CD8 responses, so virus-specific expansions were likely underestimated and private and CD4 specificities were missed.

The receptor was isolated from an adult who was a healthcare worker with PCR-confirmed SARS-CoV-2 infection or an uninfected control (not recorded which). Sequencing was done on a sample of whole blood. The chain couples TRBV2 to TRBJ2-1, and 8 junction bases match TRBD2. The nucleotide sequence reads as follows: TGTGCCAGCGCAACTAGCGGCAATGAGCAGTTCTTC. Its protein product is CASATSGNEQFF. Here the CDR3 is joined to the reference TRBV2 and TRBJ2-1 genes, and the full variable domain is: EPEVTQTPSHQVTQMGQEVILRCVPISNHLYFYWYRQILGQKVEFLVSFYNNEISEKSEIFDDQFSVERPDGSNFTLKIRSTKLEDSAMYFCASATSGNEQFFGPGTRLTVL.